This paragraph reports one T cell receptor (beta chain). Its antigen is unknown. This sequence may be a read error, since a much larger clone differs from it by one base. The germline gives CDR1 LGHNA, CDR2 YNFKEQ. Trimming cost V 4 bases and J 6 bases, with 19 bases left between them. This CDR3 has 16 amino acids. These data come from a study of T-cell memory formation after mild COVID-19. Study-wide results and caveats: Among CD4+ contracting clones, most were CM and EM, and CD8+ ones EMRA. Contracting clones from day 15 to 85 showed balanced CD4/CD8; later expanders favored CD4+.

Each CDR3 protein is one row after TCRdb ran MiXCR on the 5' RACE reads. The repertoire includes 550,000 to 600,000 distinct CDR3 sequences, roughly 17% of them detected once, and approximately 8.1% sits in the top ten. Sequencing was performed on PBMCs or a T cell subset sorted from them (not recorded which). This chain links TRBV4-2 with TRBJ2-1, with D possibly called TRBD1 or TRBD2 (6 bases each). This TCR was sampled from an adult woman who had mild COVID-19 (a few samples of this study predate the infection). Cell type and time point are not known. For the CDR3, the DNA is TGTGCCAGCAGCCCCCGGCTGCGGGACACCTCCAATGAGCAGTTCTTC. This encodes CASSPRLRDTSNEQFF.